Listed here are 5 T cell receptor beta chains from one sample, sequenced in a study of blood T cell repertoires in COVID-19. This table comes from immunoSEQ multiplex PCR, and its TCRdb copy is limited to in-frame clones, with some not included. The data contain more than 65,000 clones, more than 75% of them singletons. The material sequenced was peripheral blood. These receptors were obtained from a human donor in a cohort sampled during active COVID-19.

In this sample, this clone turned up once. This chain's CDR3 is CATSRGPSGEDTEAFF. The CDR3 coding sequence is TGTGCCACCAGCAGAGGTCCCTCCGGCGAGGACACTGAAGCTTTCTTT. V is TRBV15 and J is TRBJ1-1; D remains ambiguous. Germline V gene sequence: CDR1 LNHNV, CDR2 YYDKDF (reference sequence). The germline V and J ends were trimmed by 1 base and 3 bases, with 15 bases remaining between them. This CDR3 region has 16 residues.

The chain links TRBV7-2 to TRBJ2-1; 7 bases align to TRBD2. V trimming: 1 base; J trimming: 6 bases; junction bases outside the gene matches: 6. Germline-derived CDR1 and CDR2 are SGHTA and FQGNSA. The CDR3 loop spans 15 amino acids. Here the CDR3 reads CASSLGGGGRNEQFF. The CDR3 bases are TGTGCCAGCAGCTTAGGTGGCGGGGGTCGCAATGAGCAGTTCTTC.

This chain joins TRBV5-4 and TRBJ1-1, with D perhaps matching TRBD1 (5 bases). CDR1 is SGHNT and CDR2 is YYREEE in the germline V gene (reference sequence). The CDR3 totals 14 residues. The V end lost 0 bases, the J end lost 1 base, and 7 bases lay between the germline ends. CDR3 amino acids: CASSLAGPNTEAFF. CDR3 DNA sequence: TGTGCCAGCAGCTTGGCAGGGCCGAACACTGAAGCTTTCTTT.

The CDR3 sequence: CASSNGTSGVETQYF. CDR3 coding DNA: TGTGCCAGCAGCAACGGGACTAGCGGGGTTGAGACCCAGTACTTC. The chain employs TRBV5-4 and TRBJ2-5, with TRBD2 matching over 13 bases. After removal of 4 bases from V and 5 bases from J, the junction contained 5 bases not matched to a gene. The CDR3 has 15 residues. Germline CDR1 SGHNT, CDR2 YYREEE (reference sequence).

The V gene is TRBV15, the J gene TRBJ1-4; no firm D call. V lost 1 base and J lost 6, with 6 bases in between. In germline, CDR1 is LNHNV, CDR2 YYDKDF (reference sequence). This CDR3 region has 13 residues. CDR3 DNA sequence: TGTGCCACCAGCAGAGGGCAGGATGAAAAACTGTTTTTT. This sequence encodes CATSRGQDEKLFF.